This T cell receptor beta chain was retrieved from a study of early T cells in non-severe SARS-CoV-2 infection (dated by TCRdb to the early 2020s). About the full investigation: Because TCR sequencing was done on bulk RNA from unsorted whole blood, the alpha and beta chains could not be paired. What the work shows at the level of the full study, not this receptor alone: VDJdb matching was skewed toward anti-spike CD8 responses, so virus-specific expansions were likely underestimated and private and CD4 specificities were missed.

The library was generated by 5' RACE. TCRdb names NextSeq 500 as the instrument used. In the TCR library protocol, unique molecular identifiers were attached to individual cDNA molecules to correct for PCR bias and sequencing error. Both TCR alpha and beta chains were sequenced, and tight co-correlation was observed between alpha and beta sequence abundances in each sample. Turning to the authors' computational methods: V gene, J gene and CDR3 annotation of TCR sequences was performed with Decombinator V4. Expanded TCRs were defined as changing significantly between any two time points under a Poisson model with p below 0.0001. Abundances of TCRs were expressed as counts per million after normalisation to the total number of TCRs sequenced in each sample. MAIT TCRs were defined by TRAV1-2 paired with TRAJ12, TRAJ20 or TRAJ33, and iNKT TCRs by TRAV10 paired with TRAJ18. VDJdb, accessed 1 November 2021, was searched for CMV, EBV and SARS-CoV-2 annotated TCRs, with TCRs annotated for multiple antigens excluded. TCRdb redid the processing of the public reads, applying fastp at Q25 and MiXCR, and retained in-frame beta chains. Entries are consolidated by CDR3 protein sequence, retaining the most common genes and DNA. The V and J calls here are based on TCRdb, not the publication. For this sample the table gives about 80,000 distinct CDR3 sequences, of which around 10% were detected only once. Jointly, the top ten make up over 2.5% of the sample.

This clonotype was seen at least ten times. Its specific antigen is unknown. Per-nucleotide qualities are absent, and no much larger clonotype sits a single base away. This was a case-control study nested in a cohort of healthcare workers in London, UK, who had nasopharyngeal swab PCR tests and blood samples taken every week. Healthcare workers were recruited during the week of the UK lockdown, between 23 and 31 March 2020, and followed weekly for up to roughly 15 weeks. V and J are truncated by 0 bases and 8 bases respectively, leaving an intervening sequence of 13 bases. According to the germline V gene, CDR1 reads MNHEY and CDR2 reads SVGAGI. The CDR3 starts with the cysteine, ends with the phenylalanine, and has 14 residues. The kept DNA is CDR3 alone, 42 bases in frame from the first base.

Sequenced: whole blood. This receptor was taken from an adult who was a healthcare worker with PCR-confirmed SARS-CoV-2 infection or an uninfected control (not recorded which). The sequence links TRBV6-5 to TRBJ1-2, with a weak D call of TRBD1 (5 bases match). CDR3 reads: CASSYSTGAKGYTF. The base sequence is TGTGCCAGCAGTTACTCGACTGGGGCAAAAGGCTACACCTTC.